Shown below are 31 T cell receptor beta chains from a single sample sequenced in a study of shared clonotypes between healthy human individuals. Sequencing used immunoSEQ multiplex PCR; TCRdb keeps in-frame clones, though not all of them. The sample gives millions of clones, less than 95% of which show up once; around 1.1% is in the top ten. Only CD45RO-negative cells positively selected for CCR7 counted as naive CD8 cells, so terminally differentiated effector memory CD45RA+ cells were excluded. Sequencing used naive CD8+ T cells sorted from blood. These receptors all stem from a man younger than 35 in good health.

The genes are TRBV28 and TRBJ1-5, with D maybe TRBD1 (5 bases). The germline V and J ends were trimmed by 8 bases and 5 bases, with 22 bases remaining between them. Germline V lookup: CDR1 MDHEN, CDR2 SYDVKM. CDR3 length: 16 residues. The CDR3 DNA is TGTGCCAGCTCCCCCGCCGGGCAGGGATATGATCAGCCCCAGCATTTT. Translating it yields CASSPAGQGYDQPQHF. Full variable domain (rest looked up from reference TRBV28 and TRBJ1-5): DVKVTQSSRYLVKRTGEKVFLECVQDMDHENMFWYRQDPGLGLRLIYFSYDVKMKEKGDIPEGYSVSREKKERFSLILESASTNQTSMYLCASSPAGQGYDQPQHFGDGTRLSIL.

Details on this clone: Other DNA sequences in this specimen translate into the identical CDR3. This chain joins TRBV6-1 and TRBJ2-7, with 8 bases aligning to TRBD2. Trimming took 3 bases from V and 2 from J; bases not matched to a gene: 3. Germline V gene lookup returns CDR1 MNHNS and CDR2 SASEGT. This CDR3 is 14 amino acids long. The chain's CDR3 is CASSDVGGAYEQYF. In nucleotides, the CDR3 is TGTGCCAGCAGTGACGTCGGGGGGGCCTACGAGCAGTACTTC.

The J gene is TRBJ2-7, the V gene TRBV5-1; D uncertain. Looked up from germline, CDR1 is SGHRS and CDR2 is YFSETQ. The CDR3 loop spans 14 amino acids. Between the trimmed V and J ends, which lost 2 bases and 4 bases, there was a span of 13 bases. The CDR3: CASSFLNSLYEQYF. In DNA, the CDR3 is TGCGCCAGCAGCTTTTTGAACAGTTTGTACGAGCAGTACTTC.

This chain joins TRBV9 and TRBJ1-2, with 8 positions matching TRBD1. The CDR3 is 15 residues long. From germline, CDR1 is SGDLS and CDR2 YYNGEE. V dropped 4 bases and J dropped 5; count of bases not matched to a gene: 10. In DNA form, the CDR3 reads TGTGCCAGCAGCTCAGCCGGGACAGGATTATATGGCTACACCTTC. It specifies CASSSAGTGLYGYTF.

V gene TRBV4-1 combines with J gene TRBJ2-3; D gene unclear. This CDR3 contains 14 residues. V was clipped by 4 bases and J by 1 base, with 9 bases between them. Germline V gene sequence: CDR1 MGHRA, CDR2 YSYEKL. CDR3 protein: CASSPGQGTDTQYF. CDR3 DNA: TGCGCCAGCAGCCCAGGCCAGGGCACAGATACGCAGTATTTT.

CDR3 residues: CASTEGPGNTEAFF. CDR3 DNA: TGCGCCAGCACCGAGGGCCCGGGGAACACTGAAGCTTTCTTT. The chain joins TRBV5-1 to TRBJ1-1; D call uncertain. The CDR3 spans 14 residues. The V end was cut by 6 bases, the J end by 1 base, with 13 bases between. The V gene's germline CDR1 is SGHRS and CDR2 YFSETQ.

The rearrangement uses TRBV13 and TRBJ1-1; 7 bases are a match to TRBD1. The length of the CDR3 is 18 residues. The V and J ends lost 2 bases and 1 base, in that order; junction bases with no gene match: 13. Germline CDR1 reads PRHDT; CDR2 reads FYEKMQ (reference sequence). In DNA form, the CDR3 reads TGTGCCAGCAGCTTAATCCCTTTCGACAGGGAAGGGAACACTGAAGCTTTCTTT. This gives the protein CASSLIPFDREGNTEAFF.

The CDR3 region has the DNA TGTGCCAGCAGTTTGTCGACCGGGACACCCTACGAGCAGTACTTC. This codes for CASSLSTGTPYEQYF. The V and J genes are TRBV28 and TRBJ2-7, with TRBD1 as a possible D gene (6 bases). Trimming removed 3 bases from V and 2 bases from J, with 14 bases in between. The CDR3 loop spans 15 amino acids. Germline CDR1 and CDR2: MDHEN and SYDVKM. The full variable domain, rest sourced from reference TRBV28 and TRBJ2-7, is DVKVTQSSRYLVKRTGEKVFLECVQDMDHENMFWYRQDPGLGLRLIYFSYDVKMKEKGDIPEGYSVSREKKERFSLILESASTNQTSMYLCASSLSTGTPYEQYFGPGTRLTVT.

The rearrangement joins TRBV29-1 to TRBJ2-1, with D perhaps matching TRBD2 (6 bases). The CDR3 covers 14 residues. Germline assignment: CDR1 SQVTM and CDR2 ANQGSEA. Trimming removed 7 bases from V and 0 bases from J, with 13 bases in between. The CDR3 protein is CSGEGGDSYNEQFF. The DNA of the CDR3 is TGCAGCGGGGAAGGCGGGGACTCCTACAATGAGCAGTTCTTC.

The J gene is TRBJ2-2, the V gene TRBV10-1; no reliable D call. Germline V gene data show CDR1 as WNHNN and CDR2 as SYGVQD (reference sequence). CDR3 length equals 14 residues. Trimming cost V 6 bases and J 1 base, with 9 bases left between them. CDR3 residues: CASRPPGNTGELFF. In DNA, the CDR3 is TGCGCCAGCAGGCCCCCCGGGAACACCGGGGAGCTGTTTTTT.

The CDR3 sequence: CASSAWDTSYEQYF. The CDR3 DNA is TGTGCCAGCAGCGCGTGGGACACCTCCTACGAGCAGTACTTC. The chain uses TRBV9 and TRBJ2-7; TRBD1 might be the D (6 bases). The CDR3 has 14 amino acids. The germline gives CDR1 SGDLS, CDR2 YYNGEE. V lost 3 bases and J lost 0, with 10 bases in between.

The chain links TRBV19 to TRBJ2-7; D unclear. Germline V gene sequence: CDR1 LNHDA, CDR2 SQIVND (reference sequence). The V end was cut by 3 bases, the J end by 2 bases, with 8 bases between. The CDR3 length is 13 residues. The CDR3 sequence is CASSISPTYEQYF. In nucleotides, the CDR3 is TGTGCCAGTAGTATTTCCCCAACCTACGAGCAGTACTTC.

The CDR3 protein is CASSRRLAGSQETQYF. The CDR3 DNA sequence: TGTGCCAGCAGCCGTCGACTAGCGGGATCCCAAGAGACCCAGTACTTC. This chain joins TRBV13 and TRBJ2-5, with 11 bases lining up with TRBD2. Unmatched junction bases numbered 6, after V lost 5 bases and J lost 1 base. CDR1 PRHDT and CDR2 FYEKMQ come from the germline V gene (reference sequence). This CDR3 is built from 16 residues.

This chain links TRBV30 with TRBJ1-3; TRBD1 is a possible D gene (5 bases). The CDR3 contains 15 residues. Germline V gene data show CDR1 as GTSNPN and CDR2 as SVGIG (reference sequence). The germline V and J ends were trimmed by 5 bases and 0 bases, with 14 bases remaining between them. CDR3 region: CAWELATDSGNTIYF. The CDR3, as DNA: TGTGCCTGGGAGCTCGCGACAGACTCTGGAAACACCATATATTTT.

The V and J genes are TRBV6-5 and TRBJ1-2, with 7 bases matching TRBD1. Germline values: CDR1 MNHEY, CDR2 SVGAGI. J lost 3 bases, V lost 6 bases, and 4 bases had no gene match. The CDR3 covers 13 residues. The CDR3 is CASRIDRDYGYTF. The CDR3 DNA is TGTGCCAGCAGGATCGACAGGGACTATGGCTACACCTTC.

The chain recombines TRBV7-9 with TRBJ1-1, with 8 bases fitting TRBD1. The CDR3 consists of 15 residues. Germline CDR1 SEHNR, CDR2 FQNEAQ (reference sequence). Trimming at V came to 5 bases and at J to 0 bases, leaving 5 bases not matched to a gene. This CDR3 reads CASSPTDRVNTEAFF. The DNA for the CDR3 is TGTGCCAGCAGCCCGACGGACAGGGTGAACACTGAAGCTTTCTTT.

The chain carries TRBV7-8 and TRBJ2-2, with 12 bases matching TRBD2. The CDR3 runs 17 residues. Per germline, CDR1 SGHVS and CDR2 FQNEAQ. V gave up 0 bases and J gave up 5 bases; unmatched junction bases: 4. CDR3 residues: CASSLALAGGPTGELFF. DNA for the CDR3: TGTGCCAGCAGCTTAGCGCTAGCGGGAGGGCCGACCGGGGAGCTGTTTTTT.

This clone was seen a few times. This sequence joins TRBV19 and TRBJ1-5; no reliable D call. V lost 6 bases to trimming and J lost 2 bases, with 14 bases between them. This CDR3 comprises 15 residues. CDR1 is LNHDA, CDR2 SQIVND, per germline (reference sequence). The CDR3 sequence: CASRSLRWGNQPQHF. CDR3 nucleotides: TGTGCCAGTAGGTCCCTTCGGTGGGGCAATCAGCCCCAGCATTTT.

This chain uses TRBV2 with TRBJ1-5, with 7 bases matching TRBD1. There are 16 residues in the CDR3. The V gene end was trimmed by 5 bases and the J gene end by 1 base; junction bases not matched to a gene: 8. Germline V gene sequence: CDR1 SNHLY, CDR2 FYNNEI. CDR3 DNA: TGTGCCAGCAGTTCTTTTGACAGGGAGAGCAATCAGCCCCAGCATTTT. The encoded protein is CASSSFDRESNQPQHF. Variable domain in full (rest from reference TRBV2 and TRBJ1-5): EPEVTQTPSHQVTQMGQEVILRCVPISNHLYFYWYRQILGQKVEFLVSFYNNEISEKSEIFDDQFSVERPDGSNFTLKIRSTKLEDSAMYFCASSSFDRESNQPQHFGDGTRLSIL.

About this clone: At one end the junction does not follow the germline gene, possibly because of a read error. J is TRBJ2-7 and V is TRBV7-7, with 9 bases fitting TRBD1. The length of the CDR3 is 15 residues. CDR1 and CDR2 from the germline V gene are SSHAT and FNYEAQ (reference sequence). CDR3 in DNA: TGTGCTAGCAGCTTAGGGACAGGGCCCTCCTACGAGCAGTACTTC. The encoded protein is CASSLGTGPSYEQYF.

Written as DNA, the CDR3 is TGTGCCAGCAGCTCCGGGACTAGCGGACTATACAATGAGCAGTTCTTC. Translated, it gives CASSSGTSGLYNEQFF. The genes are TRBV7-9 and TRBJ2-1; 11 nucleotides match TRBD2. CDR1 SEHNR and CDR2 FQNEAQ come from the germline V gene (reference sequence). V shed 4 bases and J 4 bases; nucleotides not matched to a gene: 6. The CDR3 sequence is 16 residues long.

This chain joins TRBV13 and TRBJ1-3, with TRBD1 matching 8 bases. After removal of 5 bases from V and 4 bases from J, the junction contained 7 bases not matched to a gene. This CDR3 region has 15 residues. The germline gives CDR1 PRHDT, CDR2 FYEKMQ (reference sequence). Here the CDR3 reads CASSPWTGNGNTIYF. CDR3 coding DNA: TGTGCCAGCAGCCCGTGGACAGGGAACGGAAACACCATATATTTT.

The chain combines TRBV7-9 with TRBJ1-6; TRBD1 is a possible D gene (5 bases). Per the germline V gene, CDR1 is SEHNR and CDR2 is FQNEAQ (reference sequence). The V gene lost 4 bases and the J gene lost 5 bases, with 15 bases spanning the gap. The CDR3 extends over 16 amino acids. This CDR3 is CASSSSRVANNSPLHF. CDR3 nucleotide sequence: TGTGCCAGCAGCTCAAGCAGGGTCGCCAATAATTCACCCCTCCACTTT.

The chain couples TRBV5-6 to TRBJ1-2; D might be TRBD1 (5 bases). The CDR3 extends over 17 amino acids. Germline-derived CDR1 and CDR2 are SGHDT and YYEEEE. V shed 4 bases and J shed 5 bases, with 24 bases lying between them. CDR3 DNA: TGTGCCAGCAGCGACACCCCCTACACAGGAGACCAATATGGCTACACCTTC. This encodes CASSDTPYTGDQYGYTF.

This clone was counted a single time. This sequence joins TRBV10-1 and TRBJ2-3; no clear D. This CDR3 has 13 residues. Between the trimmed V and J ends, which lost 5 bases and 6 bases, there was a span of 12 bases. Germline V gives CDR1 WNHNN, CDR2 SYGVQD (reference sequence). CDR3 nucleotide sequence: TGCGCCAGCAGTCTTTTATCCTCGGATACGCAGTATTTT. Encoded protein: CASSLLSSDTQYF.

V and J are TRBV11-2 and TRBJ2-3; 9 bases match TRBD2. With V trimmed by 1 base and J by 6 bases, 2 bases remained unmatched. The V gene's germline CDR1 is SGHAT and CDR2 FQNNGV. CDR3 length: 14 amino acids. CDR3: CASSLVLAGDTQYF. The CDR3 coding sequence is TGTGCCAGCAGCTTAGTCCTAGCGGGGGATACGCAGTATTTT.

The CDR3 loop is CASSQFWEQFF. The CDR3 DNA is TGTGCCAGCAGCCAATTCTGGGAGCAGTTCTTC. The V call is TRBV7-9, the J call TRBJ2-1, with unresolved D. The CDR3 length is 11 residues. The V end was cut by 5 bases, the J end by 10 bases, with 9 bases between. CDR1 is SEHNR, CDR2 FQNEAQ, per germline (reference sequence).

The chain has TRBV27 and TRBJ1-2, with D unclear. CDR3 size: 13 residues. The V end was cut by 4 bases, the J end by 4 bases, with 10 bases between. CDR1 and CDR2 (germline): MNHEY, SMNVEV (reference sequence). The CDR3 here is CASSWVGGYGYTF. In DNA, the CDR3 is TGTGCCAGCAGTTGGGTCGGTGGCTATGGCTACACCTTC.

This sequence joins TRBV5-8 and TRBJ2-7; D is unclear. CDR1 and CDR2 (germline): SGHTS, YDEGEE. The CDR3 loop spans 12 amino acids. V shed 3 bases and J shed 0 bases, with 4 bases lying between them. The CDR3 DNA reads as TGTGCCAGCAGCTATAACTCCTACGAGCAGTACTTC. Amino acids: CASSYNSYEQYF.

J is TRBJ2-3 and V is TRBV7-9, with no clear D. V dropped 7 bases and J dropped 2 bases, with 10 bases sitting between them. The CDR3 is 13 residues long. Germline CDR1 SEHNR, CDR2 FQNEAQ (reference sequence). The CDR3 loop reads CASTSLHTDTQYF. The CDR3 bases are TGTGCCAGCACGTCCCTTCACACAGATACGCAGTATTTT.

The chain recombines TRBV2 with TRBJ2-7, with 10 bases identical to TRBD2. V shed 6 bases, J shed 3 bases, and the junction held 11 bases outside the gene matches. Germline V gene lookup returns CDR1 SNHLY and CDR2 FYNNEI. The length of the CDR3 is 16 residues. The CDR3 DNA is TGTGCCAGCAGCACCCTCCTAGCGGGGGACGACTACGAGCAGTACTTC. Translated, it gives CASSTLLAGDDYEQYF.